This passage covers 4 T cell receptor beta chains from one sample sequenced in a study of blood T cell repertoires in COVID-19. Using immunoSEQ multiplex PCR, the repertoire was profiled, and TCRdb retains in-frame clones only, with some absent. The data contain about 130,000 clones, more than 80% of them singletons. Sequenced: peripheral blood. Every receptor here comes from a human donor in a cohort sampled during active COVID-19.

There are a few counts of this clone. CDR3 protein: CASSPSPGITYNEQFF. The CDR3 region has the DNA TGTGCCAGCAGCCCGTCCCCGGGGATAACCTACAATGAGCAGTTCTTC. The V and J genes are TRBV7-2 and TRBJ2-1; tentatively, D is TRBD2 (5 bases). In germline, CDR1 is SGHTA, CDR2 FQGNSA. V lost 5 bases and J 2 bases, leaving 16 bases between the germline ends. The CDR3 contains 16 residues.

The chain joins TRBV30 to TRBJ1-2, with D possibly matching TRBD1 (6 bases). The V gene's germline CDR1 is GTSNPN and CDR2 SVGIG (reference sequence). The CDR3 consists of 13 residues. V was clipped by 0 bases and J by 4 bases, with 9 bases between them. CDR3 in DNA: TGTGCCTGGAGTGTAGGACAGTTCTATGGCTACACCTTC. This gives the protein CAWSVGQFYGYTF.

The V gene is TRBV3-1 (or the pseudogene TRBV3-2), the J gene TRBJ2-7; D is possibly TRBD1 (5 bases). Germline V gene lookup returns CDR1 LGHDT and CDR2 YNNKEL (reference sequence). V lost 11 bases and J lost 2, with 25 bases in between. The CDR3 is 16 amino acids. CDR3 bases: TGTGCCGTATCGGACACCCCAGGGTACCTAACCTACGAGCAGTACTTC. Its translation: CAVSDTPGYLTYEQYF.

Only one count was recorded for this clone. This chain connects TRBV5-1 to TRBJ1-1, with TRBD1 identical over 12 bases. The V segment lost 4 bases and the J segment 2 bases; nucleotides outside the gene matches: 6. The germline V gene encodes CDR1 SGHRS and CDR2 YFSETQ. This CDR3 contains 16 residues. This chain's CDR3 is CASSRDRGPSNTEAFF. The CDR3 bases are TGCGCCAGCAGCAGGGACAGGGGGCCTTCTAACACTGAAGCTTTCTTT.